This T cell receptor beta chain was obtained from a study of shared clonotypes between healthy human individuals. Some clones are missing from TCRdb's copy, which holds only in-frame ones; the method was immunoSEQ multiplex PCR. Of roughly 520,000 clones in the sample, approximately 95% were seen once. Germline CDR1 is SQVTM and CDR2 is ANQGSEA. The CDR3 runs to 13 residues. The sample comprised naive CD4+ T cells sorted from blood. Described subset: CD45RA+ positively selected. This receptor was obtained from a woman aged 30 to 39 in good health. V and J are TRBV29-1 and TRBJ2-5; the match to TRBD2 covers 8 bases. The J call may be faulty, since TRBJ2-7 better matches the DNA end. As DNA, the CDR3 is TGCAGCGTCGTTCTTGGACTAGCTTACGAGCAGTACTTC. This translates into CSVVLGLAYEQYF.